The 14 T cell receptor beta chains in this list originate from one sample, sequenced in a study of T cells after yellow fever vaccination. One entry per CDR3 protein results from TCRdb running MiXCR on the 5' RACE reads. Of 200,000 to 300,000 distinct CDR3 sequences in the sample, 6.9% were seen once. The sequencing here drew on CD4+ T cells sorted from PBMCs, taken 15 days after the yellow fever booster vaccination. These receptors originate from a man younger than 40 who received the YFV17D yellow fever vaccine.

The chain recombines TRBV7-9 with TRBJ1-2; D gene unclear. CDR1 is SEHNR and CDR2 is FQNEAQ in the germline V gene (reference sequence). This CDR3 comprises 14 residues. Trimming shortened V by 5 bases and J by 6 bases, and 16 bases separated the two germline ends. The CDR3 nucleotides read TGTGCCAGCAGCCAATGGACGGGAAGGCATGGCTACACCTTC. This codes for CASSQWTGRHGYTF. Filled out from reference TRBV7-9 and TRBJ1-2, the complete variable domain reads DTGVSQNPRHKITKRGQNVTFRCDPISEHNRLYWYRQTLGQGPEFLTYFQNEAQLEKSRLLSDRFSAERPKGSFSTLEIQRTEQGDSAMYLCASSQWTGRHGYTFGSGTRLTVV.

Many counts were recorded for this clonotype. This chain connects TRBV29-1 to TRBJ2-1; D possibly corresponds to TRBD2 (6 bases). The CDR3 covers 16 residues. Trimming took off 4 bases at V and 7 bases at J, with 23 bases between the two ends. The V gene's germline CDR1 is SQVTM and CDR2 ANQGSEA. CDR3 sequence: CSVVRTLADDRNEQFF. The CDR3 DNA follows: TGCAGCGTTGTCCGAACACTAGCAGACGACCGGAATGAGCAGTTCTTC.

This clonotype appeared many times. The gene calls are TRBV7-9 and TRBJ1-4, with D perhaps TRBD1 (6 bases). From germline, CDR1 is SEHNR and CDR2 FQNEAQ (reference sequence). This CDR3 contains 14 residues. V lost 5 bases to trimming and J lost 1 base, with 8 bases between them. CDR3 in amino acids: CASSQQGTNEKLFF. The CDR3 DNA is TGTGCCAGCAGCCAACAGGGAACTAATGAAAAACTGTTTTTT.

This clonotype came up a few times. This rearrangement joins TRBV21-1 to TRBJ2-3; the listed D gene, TRBD1, was not tested against the DNA. TRBV21-1 has pseudogene status. The CDR3 extends over 15 amino acids. The CDR3 DNA follows: TGTGCCAGCAGCAAGTGGACAGGGTGCACAGATACGCAGTATTTT. This codes for CASSKWTGCTDTQYF.

The rearrangement joins TRBV29-1 to TRBJ1-1; a weak D match, TRBD1 (6 bases). Trimming cost V 5 bases and J 4 bases, with 14 bases left between them. CDR1 and CDR2 (germline): SQVTM, ANQGSEA. This CDR3 is 13 amino acids long. CDR3 in DNA: TGCAGCGTTCGAAGAGGGGGAGGCACTGAAGCTTTCTTT. Amino acid sequence: CSVRRGGGTEAFF.

This clonotype was detected a few times. The chain couples TRBV7-8 to TRBJ1-5; tentatively, D is TRBD1 (6 bases). Germline CDR1 SGHVS, CDR2 FQNEAQ. V lost 4 bases, J lost 6 bases, and 13 bases lay in between. This CDR3 spans 14 amino acids. The DNA of the CDR3 is TGTGCCAGCAGCTCTACAGGGATACTTCAGCCCCAGCATTTT. Translated, it gives CASSSTGILQPQHF.

Notes on this clonotype: A read error may produce the germline difference seen at one junction end. This sequence joins TRBV12-3 or TRBV12-4 and TRBJ1-2, with a tentative D call TRBD1 (5 bases). The CDR3 is 14 amino acids. The CDR3 here is CTSSLGSGTYGYTF. For the CDR3, the DNA is TGTACCAGCAGTTTAGGGTCGGGGACCTATGGCTACACCTTC.

The chain employs TRBV20-1 and TRBJ2-3; D is undetermined. Germline CDR1 and CDR2: DFQATT and SNEGSKA (reference sequence). This CDR3 has 10 residues. V was trimmed by 6 bases and J by 2 bases, leaving 3 bases between them. The CDR3 spells CSAHTDTQYF. CDR3 bases: TGCAGTGCCCACACAGATACGCAGTATTTT.

This rearrangement joins TRBV20-1 to TRBJ2-5; 7 bases agree with TRBD2. Germline V CDR1 and CDR2: DFQATT, SNEGSKA (reference sequence). The V and J ends lost 2 bases and 6 bases, in that order; junction bases with no gene match: 6. The CDR3 consists of 13 residues. The CDR3 DNA follows: TGCAGTGCTAGAAGGGCGGGAGCCCAGACCCAGTACTTC. Encoded protein: CSARRAGAQTQYF.

This clonotype was detected ten times or more. The chain has TRBV3-1 and TRBJ2-7; D not certain. This CDR3 contains 12 residues. The germline CDR1 and CDR2 sequences are LGHDT and YNNKEL (reference sequence). Trimming took 1 base from V and 5 from J, leaving 6 bases between them. For the CDR3, the DNA is TGTGCCAGCAGCCAAGTTTTAAACGAGCAGTACTTC. It translates to CASSQVLNEQYF.

The V gene is TRBV25-1, the J gene TRBJ2-1, with a possible D match to TRBD1 (5 bases). CDR1 is MGHDK, CDR2 SYGVNS, per germline. This CDR3 contains 13 residues. The germline V and J ends were trimmed by 8 bases and 6 bases, with 14 bases remaining between them. The chain's CDR3 is CASAASGANEQFF. As DNA, the CDR3 is TGTGCCAGCGCCGCCTCTGGGGCCAATGAGCAGTTCTTC.

As regards this clonotype: A read error is possible here, since a much larger clone lies one base away. The chain combines TRBV6-1 with TRBJ2-1, with 10 bases fitting TRBD2. After removal of 7 bases from V and 12 bases from J, the junction contained 18 bases not matched to a gene. From germline, CDR1 is MNHNS and CDR2 SASEGT. This CDR3 is built from 16 residues. The CDR3 coding sequence is TGTGCCAGCAACCCCGCACTAAGCGGGAGGGTCGGCAGGCAGTTCTTC. This sequence encodes CASNPALSGRVGRQFF.

The chain recombines TRBV19 with TRBJ2-2, with D perhaps matching TRBD2 (6 bases). Germline V gives CDR1 LNHDA, CDR2 SQIVND (reference sequence). Trimming pared 1 base from V and 0 bases from J, leaving 9 bases between. CDR3 length equals 16 residues. The CDR3, as DNA: TGTGCCAGTAGTATAGTGGGACTTACGAACACCGGGGAGCTGTTTTTT. This gives the protein CASSIVGLTNTGELFF.

The rearrangement uses TRBV13 and TRBJ1-4, with D possibly matching TRBD1 (6 bases). V was cut by 4 bases and J by 4 bases, with 13 bases left in between. The CDR3 runs to 15 residues. Germline CDR1 and CDR2: PRHDT and FYEKMQ (reference sequence). This chain's CDR3 is CASSSRGGYNEKLFF. The CDR3 bases are TGTGCCAGCAGCTCGAGAGGGGGTTATAATGAAAAACTGTTTTTT.